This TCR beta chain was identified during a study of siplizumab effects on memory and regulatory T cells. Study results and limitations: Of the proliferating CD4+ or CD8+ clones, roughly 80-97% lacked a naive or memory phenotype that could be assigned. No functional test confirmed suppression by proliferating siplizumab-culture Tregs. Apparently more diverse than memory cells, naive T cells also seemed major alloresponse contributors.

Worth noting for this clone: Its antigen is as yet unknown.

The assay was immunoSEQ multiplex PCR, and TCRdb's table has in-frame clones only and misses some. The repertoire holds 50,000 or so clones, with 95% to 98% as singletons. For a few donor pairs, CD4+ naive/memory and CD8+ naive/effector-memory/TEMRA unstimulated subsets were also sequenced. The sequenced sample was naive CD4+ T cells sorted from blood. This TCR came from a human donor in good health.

The CDR3 loop reads CASSVREETQYF. The DNA of the CDR3 is TGTGCCAGCAGTGTCCGCGAGGAGACCCAGTACTTC. This chain connects TRBV2 to TRBJ2-5; D remains unclear. V lost 4 bases to trimming and J lost 5 bases, with 8 bases between them. There are 12 residues in the CDR3. In germline, CDR1 is SNHLY, CDR2 FYNNEI.